The entry below describes one T cell receptor (beta chain). This sample was included in a study of OX40 agonist ivuxolimab in advanced cancers. Across the whole study: Partial responses were observed in three patients, of whom one had hepatocellular carcinoma and two had cutaneous melanoma.

With baseline, cycle 4 day 1, and cycle 7 day 1 as timepoints, blood was sampled. Profiled with immunoSEQ multiplex PCR; TCRdb holds only in-frame clones, not every one. The table includes about 15,000 clones, approximately 80% detected once. V dropped 5 bases and J dropped 2 bases, with 10 bases sitting between them. Germline V lookup: CDR1 SGHVS, CDR2 FQNEAQ. The CDR3 extends over 14 amino acids. The sample was CD4+ or CD8+ T cells sorted from blood, taken in a trial of the OX40 agonist ivuxolimab. The chain combines TRBV7-8 with TRBJ2-1, with no clear D. The TCR was taken from an adult with an advanced solid tumor such as melanoma, head and neck, liver or kidney cancer. Here the CDR3 DNA reads TGTGCCAGCAGCCCACATGGGCCCTACAATGAGCAGTTCTTC. Its translation: CASSPHGPYNEQFF.